These 27 T cell receptor beta chains originate from one sample sequenced in a study of blood T cell repertoires in COVID-19. Only in-frame clones appear in the TCRdb table, and some are missing; sequencing was by immunoSEQ multiplex PCR. The profile shows approximately 240,000 clones, about 86% of them singletons. The sample comprised peripheral blood. These receptors all stem from a woman in her thirties who had recovered from COVID-19.

This chain connects TRBV11-3 to TRBJ2-2, with 9 bases fitting TRBD2. The CDR3 consists of 16 residues. Trimming took 0 bases from V and 2 from J; bases not matched to a gene: 1. Germline V gene lookup returns CDR1 SGHNT and CDR2 YENEEA. CDR3 nucleotide sequence: TGTGCCAGCAGCTTAGAACTAGCGGGTAACACCGGGGAGCTGTTTTTT. The encoded protein is CASSLELAGNTGELFF. Full variable domain (outside the CDR3, taken from reference TRBV11-3 and TRBJ2-2): EAGVVQSPRYKIIEKKQPVAFWCNPISGHNTLYWYLQNLGQGPELLIRYENEEAVDDSQLPKDRFSAERLKGVDSTLKIQPAELGDSAVYLCASSLELAGNTGELFFGEGSRLTVL.

This clone was detected a few times. The chain is built from TRBV2 and TRBJ1-2; no definite D call. Trimming pared 3 bases from V and 6 bases from J, leaving 8 bases between. CDR1 is SNHLY, CDR2 FYNNEI, per germline. The CDR3 spans 12 residues. The CDR3 region has the DNA TGTGCCAGCAGTGACACGAGGGATGGCTACACCTTC. Protein product: CASSDTRDGYTF.

The CDR3 loop is CASSPQGQGARGGYTF. CDR3 DNA: TGTGCCAGCAGCCCTCAAGGGCAGGGGGCGCGGGGTGGCTACACCTTC. The chain carries TRBV7-9 and TRBJ1-2, with 8 positions matching TRBD1. The CDR3 covers 16 residues. The junction had 15 bases not matched to a gene; V was cut back by 5 bases and J by 7 bases. Germline CDR1 and CDR2: SEHNR and FQNEAQ (reference sequence). Looking up the rest from reference TRBV7-9 and TRBJ1-2 gives the full variable domain: DTGVSQNPRHKITKRGQNVTFRCDPISEHNRLYWYRQTLGQGPEFLTYFQNEAQLEKSRLLSDRFSAERPKGSFSTLEIQRTEQGDSAMYLCASSPQGQGARGGYTFGSGTRLTVV.

The rearrangement joins TRBV6-5 to TRBJ1-1, with D unclear. Germline V gives CDR1 MNHEY, CDR2 SVGAGI. The CDR3 contains 14 residues. Trimming stripped 6 bases from V and 4 bases from J, with 15 bases between. DNA for the CDR3: TGTGCCAGCAGCCCCGAGGTCTTGGGCACTGAAGCTTTCTTT. This codes for CASSPEVLGTEAFF.

The chain has TRBV2 and TRBJ2-3, with a tentative D call TRBD2 (6 bases). Germline V gene sequence: CDR1 SNHLY, CDR2 FYNNEI. The CDR3 is made up of 13 amino acids. V gave up 6 bases and J gave up 3 bases, with 10 bases separating them. The CDR3 reads CASRSGGTDTQYF. Here the CDR3 DNA reads TGTGCCAGCAGGAGCGGAGGGACAGATACGCAGTATTTT.

The V and J genes are TRBV27 and TRBJ1-2; 8 positions match TRBD1. The germline V gene encodes CDR1 MNHEY and CDR2 SMNVEV (reference sequence). The CDR3 sequence is 14 residues long. V was pared by 6 bases and J by 4 bases, with 7 bases of the junction left unmatched. The CDR3 protein is CASSFDRGSYGYTF. DNA of the CDR3: TGTGCCAGCAGCTTCGACAGGGGATCCTATGGCTACACCTTC.

The chain couples TRBV9 to TRBJ1-1; D unresolved. CDR3 size: 14 residues. Trimming shortened V by 4 bases and J by 7 bases, and 17 bases separated the two germline ends. Germline V CDR1 and CDR2: SGDLS, YYNGEE. The CDR3 region has the DNA TGTGCCAGCAGCCCTGATGCAGGCTTCGGTGAAGCTTTCTTT. Its protein is CASSPDAGFGEAFF.

This chain links TRBV19 with TRBJ2-7, with 9 bases identical to TRBD1. V shed 1 base, J shed 6 bases, and the junction held 1 base outside the gene matches. The length of the CDR3 is 13 residues. Germline V gene sequence: CDR1 LNHDA, CDR2 SQIVND (reference sequence). DNA of the CDR3: TGTGCCAGTAGTATAGGGACAGGGGTCGAGCAGTACTTC. Translation gives CASSIGTGVEQYF.

The rearrangement joins TRBV6-5 to TRBJ2-2; 8 bases align to TRBD2. Germline V lookup: CDR1 MNHEY, CDR2 SVGAGI. CDR3 length: 15 amino acids. J gave up 0 bases and V 6 bases, and 3 bases lay outside the gene matches. The CDR3, as DNA: TGTGCCAGCAGGATTAGCGGGGCGAACACCGGGGAGCTGTTTTTT. Translating gives CASRISGANTGELFF.

The J gene is TRBJ1-2, the V gene TRBV7-9; 7 nucleotides line up with TRBD1. Trimming at V came to 5 bases and at J to 8 bases, leaving 14 bases not matched to a gene. Per germline, CDR1 SEHNR and CDR2 FQNEAQ (reference sequence). This CDR3 has 15 residues. In DNA form, the CDR3 reads TGTGCCAGCAGCCTAATAGAGACAGGGAGAGGAGGCTACACCTTC. Its translation is CASSLIETGRGGYTF.

This clone was observed once. This chain joins TRBV6-5 and TRBJ2-3; D is possibly TRBD1 (5 bases). This CDR3 is 13 amino acids long. CDR1 MNHEY and CDR2 SVGAGI come from the germline V gene. With 10 bases removed from V and 5 bases from J, the gap between germline ends came to 16 bases. The CDR3 DNA sequence: TGTGCCACAGACAGAGGTTTGAGAGATACGCAGTATTTT. This encodes CATDRGLRDTQYF.

The chain couples TRBV5-1 to TRBJ2-5; D not resolved. In germline, CDR1 is SGHRS, CDR2 YFSETQ. Trimming removed 0 bases at V and 2 bases at J, with 8 bases between. The CDR3 has 14 residues. The CDR3 sequence: CASSLGSSQETQYF. The CDR3 region has the DNA TGCGCCAGCAGCTTGGGGTCTAGTCAAGAGACCCAGTACTTC.

This clone was picked up one time. The chain joins TRBV6-2 or TRBV6-3 to TRBJ2-7; possible D gene TRBD2, 5 bases. Trimming took 5 bases from V and 3 from J, leaving 11 bases between them. CDR1 is MNHEY, CDR2 SVGEGT, per germline. The CDR3 has 13 amino acids. The chain's CDR3 is CASSHLEGYEQYF. Written as DNA, the CDR3 is TGTGCCAGCAGTCACCTCGAGGGCTACGAGCAGTACTTC.

The chain carries TRBV3-1 (or the pseudogene TRBV3-2) and TRBJ1-4; 7 bases line up with TRBD1. The CDR3 sequence is 15 residues long. Germline CDR1 and CDR2: LGHDT and YNNKEL (reference sequence). V lost 0 bases to trimming and J lost 15 bases; unmatched junction nucleotides: 13. CDR3 region: CASSQERTGVFLVFF. The CDR3 coding sequence is TGTGCCAGCAGCCAAGAACGGACAGGTGTCTTTTTGGTGTTTTTT.

The chain carries TRBV9 and TRBJ2-1; 8 bases match TRBD1. The V gene's germline CDR1 is SGDLS and CDR2 YYNGEE. This CDR3 is 20 amino acids long. Trimming cost V 4 bases and J 0 bases; bases outside gene matches: 18. The CDR3 DNA is TGTGCCAGCAGCATCACTGTGGGGCAGGGGGCTGGGAGCTCCTACAATGAGCAGTTCTTC. Protein product: CASSITVGQGAGSSYNEQFF.

The CDR3 nucleotides read TGTGCCACCAGCAGCCCGGGACAGGGGGCCGGGGAGCTGTTTTTT. Residues: CATSSPGQGAGELFF. V is TRBV15 and J is TRBJ2-2; 11 bases map to TRBD1. Trimming removed 3 bases from V and 6 bases from J; junction bases left unmatched: 3. The CDR3 sequence is 15 residues long. CDR1 is LNHNV, CDR2 YYDKDF, per germline (reference sequence).

The chain carries TRBV25-1 and TRBJ1-4; D gene ambiguous. The CDR3 runs to 12 residues. Trimming left V 4 bases short and J 5 bases short, with 5 bases between. Germline lookup yields CDR1 MGHDK and CDR2 SYGVNS. CDR3 in amino acids: CASSGGNEKLFF. For the CDR3, the DNA is TGTGCCAGCAGTGGAGGAAATGAAAAACTGTTTTTT.

CDR3 sequence: CASRTPSGSRGYTF. CDR3 DNA sequence: TGTGCCAGCAGGACCCCCTCAGGGTCACGGGGCTACACCTTC. V and J are TRBV7-2 and TRBJ1-2; D possibly corresponds to TRBD1 (5 bases). V lost 6 bases and J 8 bases, leaving 19 bases between the germline ends. Looked up from germline, CDR1 is SGHTA and CDR2 is FQGNSA. The CDR3 spans 14 residues.

This chain connects TRBV3-1 (or the pseudogene TRBV3-2) to TRBJ2-3; 10 bases fit TRBD2. The CDR3 has 16 amino acids. Germline V gives CDR1 LGHDT, CDR2 YNNKEL (reference sequence). With V trimmed by 1 base and J by 6 bases, 7 bases remained unmatched. CDR3 amino acids: CASSQGNSGGQDTQYF. CDR3 DNA sequence: TGTGCCAGCAGCCAAGGGAATAGCGGGGGGCAGGATACGCAGTATTTT.

The chain links TRBV30 to TRBJ1-2, with 11 positions matching TRBD1. Germline V gene lookup returns CDR1 GTSNPN and CDR2 SVGIG (reference sequence). V dropped 2 bases and J dropped 4; count of bases not matched to a gene: 3. The CDR3 runs to 14 residues. The CDR3 sequence is CAWSSGQGAYGYTF. Here the CDR3 DNA reads TGTGCCTGGAGTTCTGGACAGGGGGCCTATGGCTACACCTTC.

The gene calls are TRBV3-1 (or the pseudogene TRBV3-2) and TRBJ1-1, with D possibly being TRBD1 (5 bases). V gave up 1 base and J gave up 4 bases, with 7 bases separating them. CDR3 length: 13 residues. CDR1 and CDR2 (germline): LGHDT, YNNKEL (reference sequence). CDR3 coding DNA: TGTGCCAGCAGCCAAGGGGGGGGCACTGAAGCTTTCTTT. Protein sequence: CASSQGGGTEAFF.

The chain carries TRBV5-5 and TRBJ2-3, with unresolved D. Deletions cut 6 bases from V and 1 base from J, with 18 bases between. The germline gives CDR1 SGHKS, CDR2 YYEKEE (reference sequence). The CDR3 runs 16 residues. In DNA, the CDR3 is TGTGCCAGCACCCAAATTCTAAGCGTGCGCACAGATACGCAGTATTTT. Its protein is CASTQILSVRTDTQYF.

J is TRBJ1-1 and V is TRBV7-9; 8 bases align to TRBD1. Looked up from germline, CDR1 is SEHNR and CDR2 is FQNEAQ (reference sequence). This CDR3 spans 14 amino acids. The V and J ends lost 5 bases and 1 base, in that order; junction bases with no gene match: 3. The CDR3 DNA is TGTGCCAGCAGCGCGGGACAGGAGAACACTGAAGCTTTCTTT. Translated, it gives CASSAGQENTEAFF.

This clone occurred a few times. V gene TRBV7-2 combines with J gene TRBJ2-3; TRBD2 agrees at 9 bases. The CDR3 is 17 residues long. CDR1 and CDR2 (germline): SGHTA, FQGNSA. J was trimmed by 2 bases and V by 0 bases; bases with no gene match: 6. CDR3 amino acids: CASSLAGRGGYTDTQYF. CDR3 DNA: TGTGCCAGCAGCTTAGCCGGGCGGGGGGGATACACAGATACGCAGTATTTT.

V usage is TRBV5-4 and J usage is TRBJ2-5; 10 bases map to TRBD2. V shed 4 bases and J 4 bases; nucleotides not matched to a gene: 7. Germline values: CDR1 SGHNT, CDR2 YYREEE (reference sequence). CDR3 length: 15 residues. CDR3 amino acids: CASSASGGGGETQYF. The CDR3, as DNA: TGTGCCAGCAGCGCCAGCGGGGGGGGAGGAGAGACCCAGTACTTC.

The rearrangement links TRBV10-2 to TRBJ2-1, with 10 bases aligning to TRBD2. The V gene's germline CDR1 is WSHSY and CDR2 SAAADI. The CDR3 loop spans 18 amino acids. The J segment lost 0 bases and the V segment lost 4 bases, leaving 9 bases of the junction unmatched. The CDR3 DNA reads as TGCGCCAGCAGTGGTAGCGGGGGGCCCCGCGGCTCCTACAATGAGCAGTTCTTC. Its protein product is CASSGSGGPRGSYNEQFF.

The chain carries TRBV7-3 and TRBJ2-3; maybe TRBD2 (5 bases). Per the germline V gene, CDR1 is SGHTA and CDR2 is FQGTGA. CDR3 length: 16 residues. V lost 0 bases and J 10 bases, leaving 20 bases between the germline ends. The CDR3 bases are TGTGCCAGCAGCTTAACCAGCGGAGGCCCATCCTTCCCGCAGTATTTT. It translates to CASSLTSGGPSFPQYF. The full variable domain, rest sourced from reference TRBV7-3 and TRBJ2-3, is GAGVSQTPSNKVTEKGKYVELRCDPISGHTALYWYRQSLGQGPEFLIYFQGTGAADDSGLPNDRFFAVRPEGSVSTLKIQRTERGDSAVYLCASSLTSGGPSFPQYFGPGTRLTVL.